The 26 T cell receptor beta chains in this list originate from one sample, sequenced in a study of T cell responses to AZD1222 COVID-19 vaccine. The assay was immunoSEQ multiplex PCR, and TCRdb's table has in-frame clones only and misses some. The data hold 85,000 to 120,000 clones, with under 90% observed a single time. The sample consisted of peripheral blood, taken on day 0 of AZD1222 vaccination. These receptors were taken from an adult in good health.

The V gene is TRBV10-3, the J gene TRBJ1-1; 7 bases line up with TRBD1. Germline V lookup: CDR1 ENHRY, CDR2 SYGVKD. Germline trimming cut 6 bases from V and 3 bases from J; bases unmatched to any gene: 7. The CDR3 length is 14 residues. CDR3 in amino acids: CAISAGTADTEAFF. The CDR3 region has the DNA TGTGCCATCAGCGCCGGGACAGCGGACACTGAAGCTTTCTTT.

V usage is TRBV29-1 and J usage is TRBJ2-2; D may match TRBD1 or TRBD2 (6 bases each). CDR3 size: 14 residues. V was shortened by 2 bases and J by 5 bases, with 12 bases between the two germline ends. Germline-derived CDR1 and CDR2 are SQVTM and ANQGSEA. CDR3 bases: TGCAGCGTTGAAAGGGGGGTCGGTACCGGGGAGCTGTTTTTT. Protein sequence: CSVERGVGTGELFF.

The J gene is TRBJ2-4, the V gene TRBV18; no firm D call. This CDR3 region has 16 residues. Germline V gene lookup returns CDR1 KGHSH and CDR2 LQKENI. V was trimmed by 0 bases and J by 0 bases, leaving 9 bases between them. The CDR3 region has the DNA TGTGCCAGCTCACCACCCAGAGAGGTAGCCAAAAACATTCAGTACTTC. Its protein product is CASSPPREVAKNIQYF.

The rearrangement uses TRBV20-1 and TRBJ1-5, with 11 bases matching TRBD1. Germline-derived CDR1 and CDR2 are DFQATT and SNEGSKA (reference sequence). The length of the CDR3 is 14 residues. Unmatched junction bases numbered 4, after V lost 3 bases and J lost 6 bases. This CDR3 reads CSASWDRGSQPQHF. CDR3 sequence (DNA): TGCAGTGCTAGTTGGGACAGGGGGAGTCAGCCCCAGCATTTT.

The CDR3: CASSTGSLVNTQYF. The DNA for the CDR3 is TGTGCCAGCAGTACCGGATCCCTTGTTAATACGCAGTATTTT. The J gene is TRBJ2-3, the V gene TRBV6-5; D remains unclear. Germline lookup yields CDR1 MNHEY and CDR2 SVGAGI. The V and J ends lost 5 bases and 7 bases respectively, with 16 bases between them. The CDR3 has 14 amino acids.

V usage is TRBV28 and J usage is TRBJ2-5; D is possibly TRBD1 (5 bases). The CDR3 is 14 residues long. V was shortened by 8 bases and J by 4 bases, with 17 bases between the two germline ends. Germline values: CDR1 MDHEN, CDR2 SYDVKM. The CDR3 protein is CASGLGWGGETQYF. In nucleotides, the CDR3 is TGTGCCAGCGGGCTTGGGTGGGGCGGAGAGACCCAGTACTTC.

The CDR3 nucleotides read TGTGCCAGCAGCCCGAACTTGGGACTAGCGGGAGAAAGGAGCACCCAGTACTTC. It translates to CASSPNLGLAGERSTQYF. V gene TRBV7-8 combines with J gene TRBJ2-5; 14 nucleotides align to TRBD2. Germline lookup yields CDR1 SGHVS and CDR2 FQNEAQ. There are 18 residues in the CDR3. V trimming: 5 bases; J trimming: 8 bases; junction bases outside the gene matches: 16.

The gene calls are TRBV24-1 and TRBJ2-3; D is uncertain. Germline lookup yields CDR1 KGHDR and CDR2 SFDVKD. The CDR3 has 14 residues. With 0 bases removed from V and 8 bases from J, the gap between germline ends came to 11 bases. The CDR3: CATSDLVGYGTQYF. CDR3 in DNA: TGTGCCACCAGTGATTTGGTCGGGTATGGTACGCAGTATTTT.

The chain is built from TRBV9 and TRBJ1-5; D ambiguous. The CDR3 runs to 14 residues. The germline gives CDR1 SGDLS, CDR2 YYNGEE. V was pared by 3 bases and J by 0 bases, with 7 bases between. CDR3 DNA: TGTGCCAGCAGCGGGGCTTATAGCAATCAGCCCCAGCATTTT. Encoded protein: CASSGAYSNQPQHF.

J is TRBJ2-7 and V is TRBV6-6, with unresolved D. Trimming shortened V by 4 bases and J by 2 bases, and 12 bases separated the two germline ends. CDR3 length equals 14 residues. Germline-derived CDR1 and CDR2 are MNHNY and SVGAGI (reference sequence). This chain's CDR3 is CASSSTGQTYEQYF. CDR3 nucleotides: TGTGCCAGCAGTTCGACGGGCCAAACCTACGAGCAGTACTTC.

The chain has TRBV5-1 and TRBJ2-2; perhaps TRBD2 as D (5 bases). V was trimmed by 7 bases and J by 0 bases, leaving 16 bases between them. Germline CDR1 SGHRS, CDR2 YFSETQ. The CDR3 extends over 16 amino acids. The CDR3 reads CASEPSGNPNTGELFF. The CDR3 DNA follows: TGCGCCAGCGAGCCATCGGGGAACCCGAACACCGGGGAGCTGTTTTTT. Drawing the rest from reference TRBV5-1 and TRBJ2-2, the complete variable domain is KAGVTQTPRYLIKTRGQQVTLSCSPISGHRSVSWYQQTPGQGLQFLFEYFSETQRNKGNFPGRFSGRQFSNSRSEMNVSTLELGDSALYLCASEPSGNPNTGELFFGEGSRLTVL.

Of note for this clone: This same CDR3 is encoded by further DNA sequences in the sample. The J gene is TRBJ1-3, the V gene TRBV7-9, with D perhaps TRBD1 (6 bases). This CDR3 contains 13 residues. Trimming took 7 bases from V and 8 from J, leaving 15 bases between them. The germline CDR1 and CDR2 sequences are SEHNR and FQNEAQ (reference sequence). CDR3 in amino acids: CASTPQGLDTIYF. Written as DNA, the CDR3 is TGTGCCAGCACGCCACAGGGTTTAGACACCATATATTTT.

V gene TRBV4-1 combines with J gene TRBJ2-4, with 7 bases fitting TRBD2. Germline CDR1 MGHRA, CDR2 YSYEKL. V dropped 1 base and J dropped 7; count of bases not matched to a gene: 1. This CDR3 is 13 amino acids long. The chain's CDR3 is CASSQVRGNIQYF. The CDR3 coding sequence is TGCGCCAGCAGCCAAGTGCGGGGGAACATTCAGTACTTC.

The CDR3 sequence is CASRVAGQAYEQYF. DNA for the CDR3: TGCGCCAGCAGAGTGGCGGGACAGGCCTACGAGCAGTACTTC. The genes are TRBV5-1 and TRBJ2-7, with TRBD1 matching 8 bases. This CDR3 has 14 residues. V shed 5 bases, J shed 2 bases, and the junction held 6 bases outside the gene matches. The germline V gene has CDR1 SGHRS and CDR2 YFSETQ.

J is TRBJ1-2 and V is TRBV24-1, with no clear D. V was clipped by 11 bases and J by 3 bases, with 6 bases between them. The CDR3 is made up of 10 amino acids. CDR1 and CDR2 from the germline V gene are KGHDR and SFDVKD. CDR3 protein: CAIGDYGYTF. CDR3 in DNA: TGTGCCATCGGGGACTATGGCTACACCTTC.

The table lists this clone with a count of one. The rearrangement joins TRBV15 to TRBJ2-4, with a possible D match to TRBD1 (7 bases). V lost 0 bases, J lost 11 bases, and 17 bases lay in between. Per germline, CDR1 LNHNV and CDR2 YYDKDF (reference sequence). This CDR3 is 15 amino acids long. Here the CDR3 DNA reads TGTGCCACCAGCAGAGATCGGGGGACAGCCTTACTTCAGTACTTC. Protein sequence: CATSRDRGTALLQYF.

CDR3 region: CASRLNTGTYEQYF. The CDR3 DNA reads as TGCGCCAGCAGACTAAACACGGGTACCTACGAGCAGTACTTC. The chain carries TRBV5-1 and TRBJ2-7; D unclear. Trimming stripped 5 bases from V and 2 bases from J, with 14 bases between. Germline loops: CDR1 SGHRS, CDR2 YFSETQ. CDR3 length: 14 amino acids.

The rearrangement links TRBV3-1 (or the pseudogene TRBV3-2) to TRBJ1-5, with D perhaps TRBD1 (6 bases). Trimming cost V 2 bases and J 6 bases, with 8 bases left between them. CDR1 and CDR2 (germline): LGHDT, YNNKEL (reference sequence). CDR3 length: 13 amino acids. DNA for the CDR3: TGTGCCAGCAGCCAACAGGGGTTTCAGCCCCAGCATTTT. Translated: CASSQQGFQPQHF.

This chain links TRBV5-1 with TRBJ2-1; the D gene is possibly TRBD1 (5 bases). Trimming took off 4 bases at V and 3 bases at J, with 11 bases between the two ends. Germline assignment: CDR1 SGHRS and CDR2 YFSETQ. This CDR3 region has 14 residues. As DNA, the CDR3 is TGCGCCAGCAGCACCCAAGGGGTCTACAATGAGCAGTTCTTC. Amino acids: CASSTQGVYNEQFF. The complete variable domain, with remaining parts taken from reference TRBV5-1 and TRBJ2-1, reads KAGVTQTPRYLIKTRGQQVTLSCSPISGHRSVSWYQQTPGQGLQFLFEYFSETQRNKGNFPGRFSGRQFSNSRSEMNVSTLELGDSALYLCASSTQGVYNEQFFGPGTRLTVL.

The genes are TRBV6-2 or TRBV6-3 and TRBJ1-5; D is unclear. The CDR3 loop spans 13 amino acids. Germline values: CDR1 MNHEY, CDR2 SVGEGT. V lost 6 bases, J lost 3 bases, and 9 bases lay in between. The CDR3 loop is CASSPTHNQPQHF. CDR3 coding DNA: TGTGCCAGCAGCCCCACCCACAATCAGCCCCAGCATTTT.

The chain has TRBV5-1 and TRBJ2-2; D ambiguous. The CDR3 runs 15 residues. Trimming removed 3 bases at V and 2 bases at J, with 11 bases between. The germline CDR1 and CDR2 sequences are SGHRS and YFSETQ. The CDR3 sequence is CASSYTNLNTGELFF. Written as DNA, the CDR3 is TGCGCCAGCAGCTATACGAATTTAAACACCGGGGAGCTGTTTTTT.

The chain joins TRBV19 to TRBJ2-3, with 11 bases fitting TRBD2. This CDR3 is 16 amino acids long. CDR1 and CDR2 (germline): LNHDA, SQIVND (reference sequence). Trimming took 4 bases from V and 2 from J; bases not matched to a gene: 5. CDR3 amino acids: CASSNSGREVTDTQYF. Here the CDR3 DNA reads TGTGCCAGTAGTAATAGCGGGAGGGAGGTCACAGATACGCAGTATTTT.

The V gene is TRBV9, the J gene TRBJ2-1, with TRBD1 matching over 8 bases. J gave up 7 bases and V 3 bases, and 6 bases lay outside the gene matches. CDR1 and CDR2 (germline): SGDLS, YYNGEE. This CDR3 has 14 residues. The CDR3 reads CASSADRDRNEQFF. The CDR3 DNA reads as TGTGCCAGCAGCGCGGACAGGGACCGGAATGAGCAGTTCTTC.

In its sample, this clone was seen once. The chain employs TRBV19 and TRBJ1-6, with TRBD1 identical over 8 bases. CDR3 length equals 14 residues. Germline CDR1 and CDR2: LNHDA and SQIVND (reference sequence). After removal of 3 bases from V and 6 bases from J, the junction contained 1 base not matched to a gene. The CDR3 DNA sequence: TGTGCCAGTAGTATCCAGGGGGCTAATTCACCCCTCCACTTT. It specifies CASSIQGANSPLHF.

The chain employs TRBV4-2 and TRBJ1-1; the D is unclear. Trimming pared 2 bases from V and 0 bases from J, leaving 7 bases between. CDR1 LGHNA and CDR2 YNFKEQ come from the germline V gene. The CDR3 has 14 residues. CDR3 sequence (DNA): TGTGCCAGCAGCCAATTGCAGCTGAACACTGAAGCTTTCTTT. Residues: CASSQLQLNTEAFF.

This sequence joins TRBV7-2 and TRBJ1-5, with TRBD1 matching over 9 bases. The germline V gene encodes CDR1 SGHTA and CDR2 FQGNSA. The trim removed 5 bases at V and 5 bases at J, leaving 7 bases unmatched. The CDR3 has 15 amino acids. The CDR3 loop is CASSPDGQGYQPQHF. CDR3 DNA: TGTGCCAGCAGCCCGGACGGACAGGGGTATCAGCCCCAGCATTTT.